This T cell receptor beta chain emerged from a study of T cells after yellow fever vaccination (dated by TCRdb to the late 2010s). Looking at the study overall: Libraries from fractions with low cell numbers were prepared with the SMART-Seq v4 Ultra Low Input RNA kit. To track T-cell clones before and after primary and booster YFV17D yellow fever vaccination, bulk TCR alpha and beta repertoires were sequenced longitudinally. Two healthy male donors made up the cohort, one aged 18 to 30 years and the other aged 30 to 40 years. Blood was drawn at multiple timepoints before and after primary and secondary immunization, with bulk PBMC replicates and cell subsets isolated. On the study overall, not on this receptor specifically: The secondary T-cell response was weaker than the primary response but faster, peaking on day 5 instead of day 15. Because abundant contaminating clonotypes from the bulk population could be contained in FACS-sorted repertoires, computational filtering was required. Most clones expanded after primary vaccination (96% of CD4 and roughly 88% of CD8) were re-detected after the booster, suggesting that broad memory maintenance occurred. A small share of clonotypes occurred in both CD4 and CD8 compartments, likely arising from convergent recombination. Because the study included only a couple of donors, the extent to which the findings can be generalized is limited.

As for this clonotype: Which antigen it targets is not known. No much larger clone is present one base from it, and per-base qualities are unavailable.

Sequencing instrument: Illumina NovaSeq 6000. TCR cDNA was made using 5'RACE template switching, a step that added a universal primer site and unique molecular identifiers. Priming of cDNA synthesis was performed from both the TCR alpha and TCR beta constant segments. Two PCR steps were used to amplify libraries, with sample barcodes and sequencing adapters being added in the second step. Sequencing of the libraries was done on either Illumina HiSeq 2500 (2x100 bp) or NovaSeq (2x150 bp). Per the original workflow: MIGEC handled demultiplexing of reads and collapsing into UMI consensus sequences, while MiXCR performed V(D)J alignment. Vaccine-responding clonotypes were identified with edgeR using replicate PBMC samples, with FDR below 0.01 and a log2 fold change above 5 up to day 15 being required. Each bulk clonotype received a CD4 or CD8 identity based on whether the sequenced CD4 or CD8 repertoire contained that clonotype at higher abundance. Starting from the raw public reads, TCRdb applied fastp trimming at Q25, assembled clones with MiXCR and retained in-frame beta chains. Each entry merges the rows of one CDR3 protein and shows their most common DNA and genes. These V and J calls derive from TCRdb rather than the authors' analysis. In this sample the table shows 250,000 or so distinct CDR3 sequences, about 3.7% of which occur a single time. The ten most abundant clones make up 15% to 20% of the sample.

Relative to germline, V is missing 4 bases and J is missing 4 bases, with 7 bases of the junction outside any gene match. Taken from cysteine to phenylalanine, the CDR3 has 15 residues. The only DNA kept is the CDR3, 45 bases in frame from the first base. Reading the germline V gene (reference sequence) gives CDR1 SEHNR and CDR2 FQNEAQ. The treatment or condition tag for this specimen amounts to: live attenuated yellow fever vaccine strain. At every blood-draw timepoint, two biological replicates of bulk PBMCs were collected. A standard Ficoll-Paque protocol was used to isolate PBMCs from peripheral blood. TriZol was used to extract RNA from bulk PBMCs, from CD4 and CD8 fractions, and from dextramer-positive and dextramer-negative fractions.

The sequence came from a young man who received the YFV17D yellow fever vaccine. This chain joins TRBV7-9 to TRBJ1-1; 9 bases in the middle match TRBD1. Here the sequenced sample was PBMCs, taken 15 days after the yellow fever booster vaccination. CDR3 protein: CASSSADRGRTEAFF. The nucleotides read TGTGCCAGCAGCTCAGCGGACAGGGGTCGCACTGAAGCTTTCTTT. Reference TRBV7-9 and TRBJ1-1 proteins supply the regions before and after the CDR3; the full variable domain is: DTGVSQNPRHKITKRGQNVTFRCDPISEHNRLYWYRQTLGQGPEFLTYFQNEAQLEKSRLLSDRFSAERPKGSFSTLEIQRTEQGDSAMYLCASSSADRGRTEAFFGQGTRLTVV.